These 25 T cell receptor beta chains were sequenced from one sample in a study of cytomegalovirus exposure and HLA in healthy donors. Amplification used 60 Vbeta primers and 13 Jbeta primers. Using immunoSEQ multiplex PCR, the repertoire was profiled, and TCRdb retains in-frame clones only, with some absent. The data contain 150,000 to 180,000 clones, roughly 80% of them singletons. Material: PBMCs. These receptors all come from a man aged 25 to 40 in good health and CMV-seropositive.

The V and J genes are TRBV5-4 and TRBJ2-7; 9 bases fit TRBD2. Trimming removed 5 bases from V and 7 bases from J; junction bases left unmatched: 13. CDR1 is SGHNT and CDR2 is YYREEE in the germline V gene (reference sequence). CDR3 length equals 15 residues. In DNA, the CDR3 is TGTGCCAGCAGGGAGGGTAGCGGGAGATCGGGTGAGCAGTACTTC. This encodes CASREGSGRSGEQYF.

The chain carries TRBV11-3 and TRBJ2-5; 9 nucleotides line up with TRBD1. Germline CDR1 and CDR2: SGHNT and YENEEA. This CDR3 contains 15 residues. The V and J ends lost 4 bases and 5 bases, in that order; junction bases with no gene match: 8. The CDR3 DNA sequence: TGTGCCAGCAGCTCGGGGACAGGGAGATTGGAGACCCAGTACTTC. Amino acids: CASSSGTGRLETQYF.

The chain employs TRBV2 and TRBJ1-5, with D unresolved. V shed 3 bases and J shed 3 bases, with 12 bases lying between them. This CDR3 contains 15 residues. In germline, CDR1 is SNHLY, CDR2 FYNNEI. DNA for the CDR3: TGTGCCAGCAGTGAGGAGGCGGGAACCAATCAGCCCCAGCATTTT. This translates into CASSEEAGTNQPQHF.

J is TRBJ2-1 and V is TRBV5-1, with 11 nucleotides matching TRBD1. V shed 4 bases and J 8 bases; nucleotides not matched to a gene: 8. The CDR3 is 15 residues long. The germline gives CDR1 SGHRS, CDR2 YFSETQ. This chain's CDR3 is CASSQRTGGFDEQFF. The CDR3 DNA is TGCGCCAGCAGCCAGCGGACAGGGGGCTTCGATGAGCAGTTCTTC.

This CDR3 is CASSALSQGAAEQYF. The DNA of the CDR3 is TGCGCCAGCAGCGCCCTCTCGCAGGGGGCTGCCGAGCAGTACTTC. The V call is TRBV4-1, the J call TRBJ2-7; TRBD1 agrees at 8 bases. This CDR3 is built from 15 residues. Germline CDR1 and CDR2: MGHRA and YSYEKL. V was pared by 5 bases and J by 6 bases, with 12 bases of the junction left unmatched.

To note about this clone: Other nucleotide sequences in the sample specify the same CDR3. The chain uses TRBV7-9 and TRBJ2-7, with 14 bases fitting TRBD2. The V and J ends lost 4 bases and 5 bases, in that order; junction bases with no gene match: 10. This CDR3 is 17 amino acids long. In germline, CDR1 is SEHNR, CDR2 FQNEAQ (reference sequence). CDR3 nucleotides: TGTGCCAGCAGCTCACCGGGACTAGCGGGAGAGAGCAACGAGCAGTACTTC. Translation: CASSSPGLAGESNEQYF.

The J gene is TRBJ1-4, the V gene TRBV7-2, with D possibly being TRBD1 (5 bases). The CDR3 runs to 14 residues. Trimming cost V 5 bases and J 5 bases, with 12 bases left between them. Germline CDR1 SGHTA, CDR2 FQGNSA. CDR3 sequence: CASSQDSQNEKLFF. The CDR3 region has the DNA TGTGCCAGCAGCCAAGACAGCCAGAATGAAAAACTGTTTTTT.

The table lists this clone with a count of one. This sequence joins TRBV29-1 and TRBJ2-5; the D gene is possibly TRBD1 (5 bases). This CDR3 is 13 amino acids long. The V end was cut by 7 bases, the J end by 2 bases, with 14 bases between. CDR1 and CDR2 from the germline V gene are SQVTM and ANQGSEA. The DNA for the CDR3 is TGCAGCGCAGGGCTTAGGCAGCAAGAGACCCAGTACTTC. Residues: CSAGLRQQETQYF.

This chain joins TRBV7-9 and TRBJ2-1, with 7 bases lining up with TRBD2. Per the germline V gene, CDR1 is SEHNR and CDR2 is FQNEAQ (reference sequence). Trimming took 5 bases from V and 2 from J; bases not matched to a gene: 6. CDR3 length: 15 residues. Here the CDR3 reads CASSASGDTYNEQFF. CDR3 nucleotide sequence: TGTGCCAGCAGCGCAAGCGGGGATACCTACAATGAGCAGTTCTTC.

The J gene is TRBJ1-6, the V gene TRBV7-2; 7 nucleotides align to TRBD1. The CDR3 length is 14 residues. V gave up 2 bases and J gave up 7 bases; unmatched junction bases: 2. Germline loops: CDR1 SGHTA, CDR2 FQGNSA. Here the CDR3 reads CASSLIQGNSPLHF. The CDR3 DNA sequence: TGTGCCAGCAGCTTAATACAGGGGAATTCACCCCTCCACTTT.

V and J are TRBV28 and TRBJ2-2; D is uncertain. Per the germline V gene, CDR1 is MDHEN and CDR2 is SYDVKM. V lost 7 bases and J lost 1, with 7 bases in between. The CDR3 length is 13 residues. In DNA form, the CDR3 reads TGTGCCAGCAATTCGGGGAACACCGGGGAGCTGTTTTTT. Translating gives CASNSGNTGELFF.

The J gene is TRBJ2-7, the V gene TRBV7-8, with D tentatively TRBD1 (6 bases). The V end lost 3 bases, the J end lost 5 bases, and 11 bases lay between the germline ends. From germline, CDR1 is SGHVS and CDR2 FQNEAQ. There are 13 residues in the CDR3. For the CDR3, the DNA is TGTGCCAGCAGCTTTACAGGGTTCCACGAGCAGTACTTC. It translates to CASSFTGFHEQYF.

The chain combines TRBV19 with TRBJ2-7; 13 bases line up with TRBD2. The germline CDR1 and CDR2 sequences are LNHDA and SQIVND (reference sequence). The V and J ends lost 3 bases and 2 bases, in that order; junction bases with no gene match: 7. The CDR3 totals 17 residues. CDR3 loop: CASSIVRTSGSTYEQYF. The CDR3 DNA follows: TGTGCCAGTAGTATTGTGCGGACTAGCGGGAGCACCTACGAGCAGTACTTC.

This clone was counted only a few times. The chain employs TRBV19 and TRBJ2-5, with 8 bases matching TRBD2. CDR3 length equals 17 residues. The V gene end was trimmed by 4 bases and the J gene end by 5 bases; junction bases not matched to a gene: 15. Germline loops: CDR1 LNHDA, CDR2 SQIVND (reference sequence). CDR3 amino acids: CASSRGSGAGGLETQYF. The CDR3 coding sequence is TGTGCCAGTAGTAGGGGGTCGGGCGCGGGAGGTCTGGAGACCCAGTACTTC.

In DNA, the CDR3 is TGTGCCAGTAGTCCGAAAAGACTCCAGGGATCGGGTCGTACTGAAGCTTTCTTT. This codes for CASSPKRLQGSGRTEAFF. The chain links TRBV19 to TRBJ1-1; a possible D gene is TRBD1 (5 bases). Trimming pared 5 bases from V and 5 bases from J, leaving 27 bases between. This CDR3 region has 18 residues. CDR1 and CDR2 (germline): LNHDA, SQIVND (reference sequence).

This chain connects TRBV5-1 to TRBJ1-1; tentatively, D is TRBD1 (6 bases). The CDR3 runs to 15 residues. Looked up from germline, CDR1 is SGHRS and CDR2 is YFSETQ. V was clipped by 1 base and J by 3 bases, with 13 bases between them. CDR3 nucleotides: TGCGCCAGCAGCTTGTTCCAGGACAGTCACACTGAAGCTTTCTTT. It encodes CASSLFQDSHTEAFF.

The chain joins TRBV5-4 to TRBJ2-1; 9 bases are a match to TRBD1. CDR3 length: 16 amino acids. Germline V CDR1 and CDR2: SGHNT, YYREEE (reference sequence). V was pared by 4 bases and J by 5 bases, with 10 bases of the junction left unmatched. The CDR3 nucleotides read TGTGCCAGCAGCACCCGGGACAGGGATCTCGACAATGAGCAGTTCTTC. Protein: CASSTRDRDLDNEQFF.

The V gene is TRBV4-2, the J gene TRBJ2-7; TRBD1 matches at 9 bases. The CDR3 totals 16 residues. CDR1 and CDR2 from the germline V gene are LGHNA and YNFKEQ. Trimming cost V 1 base and J 0 bases; bases outside gene matches: 4. DNA of the CDR3: TGTGCCAGCAGCCAAGGGACAGGGGCGATCTCCTACGAGCAGTACTTC. It encodes CASSQGTGAISYEQYF.

This clone was detected only once. The chain links TRBV9 to TRBJ2-3; 7 bases match TRBD2. V shed 3 bases and J 6 bases; nucleotides not matched to a gene: 13. The V gene's germline CDR1 is SGDLS and CDR2 YYNGEE. This CDR3 region has 16 residues. In nucleotides, the CDR3 is TGTGCCAGCAGCGCAAGGACTAGAGAGTGGTACGATACGCAGTATTTT. Translated: CASSARTREWYDTQYF.

This chain links TRBV6-5 with TRBJ2-1; no clear D. The germline CDR1 and CDR2 sequences are MNHEY and SVGAGI. CDR3 length equals 15 residues. The V end was cut by 5 bases, the J end by 3 bases, with 14 bases between. CDR3 protein: CASSRYRNLYNEQFF. The CDR3 region has the DNA TGTGCCAGCAGTCGTTACAGAAACCTCTACAATGAGCAGTTCTTC.

The chain recombines TRBV7-6 with TRBJ1-4, with 7 bases identical to TRBD1. J lost 7 bases, V lost 4 bases, and 6 bases had no gene match. Per the germline V gene, CDR1 is SGHVS and CDR2 is FNYEAQ. This CDR3 comprises 14 residues. CDR3 sequence (DNA): TGTGCCAGCAGCTCGACAGGGAACGGTGAAAAACTGTTTTTT. This gives the protein CASSSTGNGEKLFF.

This clone has just a few counts. The chain carries TRBV7-9 and TRBJ2-1; 10 bases map to TRBD2. This CDR3 region has 14 residues. CDR1 is SEHNR and CDR2 is FQNEAQ in the germline V gene (reference sequence). After removal of 5 bases from V and 7 bases from J, the junction contained 5 bases not matched to a gene. The CDR3 coding sequence is TGTGCCAGCAGCCGGGCTAGCGGGAGTAATGAGCAGTTCTTC. Its protein product is CASSRASGSNEQFF.

This rearrangement joins TRBV7-2 to TRBJ2-3; D gene uncertain. V was pared by 5 bases and J by 2 bases, with 11 bases between. From germline, CDR1 is SGHTA and CDR2 FQGNSA. CDR3 size: 14 residues. The CDR3 protein is CASSPWANTDTQYF. The CDR3 region has the DNA TGTGCCAGCAGCCCCTGGGCAAACACAGATACGCAGTATTTT.

The gene calls are TRBV2 and TRBJ1-1, with D perhaps matching TRBD1 (6 bases). The CDR3 sequence is 13 residues long. CDR1 SNHLY and CDR2 FYNNEI come from the germline V gene. Trimming took off 6 bases at V and 3 bases at J, with 11 bases between the two ends. In nucleotides, the CDR3 is TGTGCCAGCAGGGGAACAGGGTACACTGAAGCTTTCTTT. Protein sequence: CASRGTGYTEAFF.

The rearrangement joins TRBV7-3 to TRBJ2-5; maybe TRBD2 (5 bases). The end of the DNA is better explained by TRBJ2-7, so the J call may be wrong. The germline CDR1 and CDR2 sequences are SGHTA and FQGTGA. This CDR3 has 14 residues. This chain's CDR3 is CASSPHSGSHEQYF. The CDR3, as DNA: TGTGCCAGCAGCCCCCACTCGGGGTCTCACGAGCAGTACTTC.